A selection of T cell receptor beta chains follows, all from one sample in a study of cytotoxic CD8 clonotypes in ibrutinib-treated CLL. The table came from immunoSEQ multiplex PCR; TCRdb's copy has only in-frame clones and leaves some out. The sample lists around 26,000 clones, over 55% seen once, with over 35% in the top ten. The sequenced sample was PBMCs, obtained after 12 months of ibrutinib treatment. These receptors came from a human donor with chronic lymphocytic leukemia. Both conserved end residues are trimmed from each CDR3. The order of the fields is J gene, clone size, V gene, CDR3 protein. A row's size may be missing; if present it is once, few, many or a size class.

TRBJ1-4,.,TRBV4-1,ASSQVGTRNEKLF
TRBJ2-7,.,TRBV11-3,ASSPGQSSYEQY
TRBJ2-6,.,TRBV28,ASSPTRSGANVLT
TRBJ1-3,.,TRBV5-1,ASSLNGQGLSGNTIY
TRBJ1-6,.,TRBV19,ASTILGGNSPLH
TRBJ1-5,.,TRBV28,ASRGGVRGGVNQPQH
TRBJ2-3,few,TRBV7-2,ASSFGGGADTQY
TRBJ2-5,.,TRBV7-6,ASSLERTGGLETQY
TRBJ1-2,.,TRBV11-2,ASTQGQGAQGYT
TRBJ2-7,.,TRBV15,ATSNDRVTEQY
TRBJ2-5,.,TRBV6-6,ASSYSGTVY
TRBJ1-5,.,TRBV2,ASSEGSYSNQPQH
TRBJ1-2,.,TRBV9,ASSRQGFEGYT
TRBJ2-5,once,TRBV5-6,ASSLVLAGAVWTQY
TRBJ2-5,.,TRBV2,ASSTAKETQY
TRBJ2-4,.,TRBV28,ASSLGELAKNIQY
TRBJ2-3,.,TRBV6-1,ASSEWAGEDTQY
TRBJ1-2,.,TRBV6-5,ASSGGWGGYT
TRBJ1-5,.,TRBV6-1,ASSDRGEPQH
TRBJ2-5,.,TRBV20-1,SAQDQETQY
TRBJ2-7,.,TRBV7-9,ASSLEINQQY
TRBJ1-3,.,TRBV7-7,ASSSNLGANSGNTIY
TRBJ1-1,.,TRBV28,ASSLSGTGRHTEAF
TRBJ2-3,.,TRBV7-7,ASSQGQGADTQY
TRBJ2-2,.,TRBV5-1,ASSLGWLAGLTGELF
TRBJ1-5,.,TRBV19,ASSTLGGVGQPQH
TRBJ2-7,.,TRBV13,ASSGVNEQY
TRBJ2-4,.,TRBV12-1,ASSPSGLQDIQY
TRBJ2-3,.,TRBV1,TSSPRRRPKAKDTQY
TRBJ1-2,few,TRBV6-4,ASPPVRNDHQPYT
TRBJ1-4,.,TRBV27,ASSLWGASEKLF
TRBJ1-5,.,TRBV2,ASKTHGTGTSPQH
TRBJ1-1,.,TRBV7-9,ASSLRTATNTEAF
TRBJ2-7,.,TRBV6-4,ASSDSGTGFYEQY
TRBJ2-6,.,TRBV7-9,ASSPGSGPANVLT
TRBJ2-1,.,TRBV5-1,ASSLTAREQF
TRBJ1-1,.,TRBV30,AWSLEGGTEAF
TRBJ2-5,.,TRBV4-1,ASSQDWERRVPETQY
TRBJ2-5,.,TRBV7-9,ASSSITTGRKQETQY
TRBJ2-3,.,TRBV18,ASSPIMTSGGAPTDTQY
TRBJ2-1,few,TRBV28,ASSPAGQKGGNEQF
TRBJ2-5,once,TRBV4-2,ASSRQPAGDPRWETQY
TRBJ2-3,.,TRBV7-9,ASSTTDTQY
TRBJ2-2,.,TRBV28,ASSVPFTGELF
TRBJ2-1,.,TRBV5-6,ASSLTGQVNNEQF
TRBJ1-4,.,TRBV2,ASRLGWGNEKLF
TRBJ2-7,.,TRBV19,ASSITGGAYEQY
TRBJ2-2,.,TRBV21-1,ASSKVGLMNTGELF
TRBJ2-2,.,TRBV5-6,ASSDGLRQGSTGELF
TRBJ1-6,few,TRBV11-1,ASSPGQENSPLH
TRBJ2-3,.,TRBV6-1,ASSWGASTDTQY
TRBJ1-5,.,TRBV7-2,ASSRDRGVQPQH
TRBJ1-3,.,TRBV4-1,ASSQVVGREKAGNTIY
TRBJ2-5,.,TRBV2,ASTPAAPLETQY
TRBJ2-7,once,TRBV12-5,ASGLSREHEQY
TRBJ2-2,.,TRBV7-6,ASSPRARRGSSDGELF
TRBJ2-5,.,TRBV15,ATSRVPLATTGPGTQY